This TCR beta chain was sequenced in a study of cytotoxic CD8 clonotypes in ibrutinib-treated CLL. Trimming pared 3 bases from V and 2 bases from J, leaving 6 bases between. Germline V gene sequence: CDR1 MNHNS, CDR2 SASEGT. The CDR3 is 13 residues long. Investigators sought sequencing depths of between 1 in 200,000 and 1 in 1 million T cells. Sequenced by immunoSEQ multiplex PCR; TCRdb stores in-frame clones only, minus some. This sample has roughly 180,000 clones, with approximately 80% found just once. Concerning this clone itself: Its antigen is currently unknown.

Findings of the study overall: Sampling times, which were not matched between the groups, differed between sustained-remission patients and progressing patients.

The chain combines TRBV6-1 with TRBJ2-3; D is unclear. The receptor was isolated from a human donor with chronic lymphocytic leukemia. The sample here was PBMCs, taken after 24 months of ibrutinib treatment. This CDR3 reads CASSDWITDTQYF. DNA for the CDR3: TGTGCCAGCAGTGACTGGATCACAGATACGCAGTATTTT.